This entry lists 30 T cell receptor beta chains sequenced from one sample in a study of OX40 agonist ivuxolimab in advanced cancers. Only in-frame clones appear in the TCRdb table, and some are missing; sequencing was by immunoSEQ multiplex PCR. The table has tens of thousands of clones, about 82% seen once. Sequenced here: CD4+ or CD8+ T cells sorted from blood, sampled in a trial of the OX40 agonist ivuxolimab. These receptors were taken from an adult with an advanced solid tumor such as melanoma, head and neck, liver or kidney cancer.

By share, this clone counts as medium-sized. The rearrangement uses TRBV11-2 and TRBJ1-3; D remains ambiguous. Per the germline V gene, CDR1 is SGHAT and CDR2 is FQNNGV. This CDR3 contains 14 residues. V gave up 4 bases and J gave up 4 bases, with 11 bases separating them. CDR3 protein: CASSSRTSGNTIYF. The CDR3 DNA is TGTGCCAGCAGCTCGCGGACGAGCGGAAACACCATATATTTT.

This chain uses TRBV6-5 with TRBJ1-2, with D possibly being TRBD1 (5 bases). V shed 6 bases and J shed 4 bases, with 12 bases lying between them. From germline, CDR1 is MNHEY and CDR2 SVGAGI. This CDR3 contains 13 residues. CDR3 bases: TGTGCCAGCAGCCCCACAGGCCTCTATGGCTACACCTTC. It translates to CASSPTGLYGYTF.

Only a few counts were recorded for this clone. V gene TRBV19 combines with J gene TRBJ2-1; 9 nucleotides match TRBD1. This CDR3 comprises 15 residues. V was pared by 3 bases and J by 4 bases, with 4 bases of the junction left unmatched. In germline, CDR1 is LNHDA, CDR2 SQIVND (reference sequence). CDR3 nucleotides: TGTGCCAGTAGTATGCGACAGGGGGAGTACAATGAGCAGTTCTTC. Translating gives CASSMRQGEYNEQFF.

V and J are TRBV28 and TRBJ2-7, with D possibly called TRBD1 or TRBD2 (5 bases each). Between the trimmed V and J ends, which lost 7 bases and 2 bases, there was a span of 12 bases. Germline loops: CDR1 MDHEN, CDR2 SYDVKM. The CDR3 totals 13 residues. DNA of the CDR3: TGTGCCAGCACCCCGGGACGGCCCTACGAGCAGTACTTC. Its translation: CASTPGRPYEQYF.

The genes are TRBV18 and TRBJ1-1; 8 nucleotides match TRBD1. The CDR3 totals 16 residues. Germline CDR1 KGHSH, CDR2 LQKENI. V lost 0 bases and J lost 3; bases outside the gene matches: 6. CDR3 amino acids: CASSPPQGARDTEAFF. The CDR3 bases are TGTGCCAGCTCACCACCCCAGGGGGCTAGGGACACTGAAGCTTTCTTT.

This rearrangement joins TRBV30 to TRBJ2-3; TRBD2 matches at 8 bases. V lost 7 bases and J lost 5; bases outside the gene matches: 8. CDR1 GTSNPN and CDR2 SVGIG come from the germline V gene (reference sequence). This CDR3 spans 13 amino acids. CDR3 sequence (DNA): TGTGCCTCCTTAGCGGGGTCTAGAGATACGCAGTATTTT. It translates to CASLAGSRDTQYF.

The chain joins TRBV7-8 to TRBJ1-6; TRBD1 matches at 10 bases. This CDR3 region has 20 residues. Germline CDR1 and CDR2: SGHVS and FQNEAQ. Unmatched junction bases numbered 16, after V lost 0 bases and J lost 8 bases. The CDR3 protein is CASSLARGQGVMRQDSPLHF. The CDR3 coding sequence is TGTGCCAGCAGCTTAGCGAGAGGACAGGGGGTCATGCGCCAGGATTCACCCCTCCACTTT.

V gene TRBV19 combines with J gene TRBJ1-1, with a tentative D call TRBD1 (5 bases). The CDR3 consists of 13 residues. Trimming cost V 2 bases and J 5 bases, with 9 bases left between them. Germline CDR1 is LNHDA and CDR2 is SQIVND (reference sequence). The CDR3 sequence is CASSITRETEAFF. The CDR3 nucleotides read TGTGCCAGTAGTATAACCAGGGAAACTGAAGCTTTCTTT.

V is TRBV5-1 and J is TRBJ2-1; a possible D gene is TRBD2 (6 bases). Trimming left V 5 bases short and J 10 bases short, with 10 bases between. Looked up from germline, CDR1 is SGHRS and CDR2 is YFSETQ. The CDR3 covers 11 residues. The CDR3 loop is CASRGDWEQFF. The CDR3 coding sequence is TGCGCCAGCAGGGGGGACTGGGAGCAGTTCTTC. Combining the CDR3 with reference TRBV5-1 and TRBJ2-1 gives the whole variable domain KAGVTQTPRYLIKTRGQQVTLSCSPISGHRSVSWYQQTPGQGLQFLFEYFSETQRNKGNFPGRFSGRQFSNSRSEMNVSTLELGDSALYLCASRGDWEQFFGPGTRLTVL.

This clone was counted a few times. The chain recombines TRBV2 with TRBJ2-7; 10 bases map to TRBD1. The CDR3 contains 18 residues. V lost 4 bases, J lost 2 bases, and 14 bases stayed unmatched. The V gene's germline CDR1 is SNHLY and CDR2 FYNNEI. The CDR3 nucleotides are TGTGCCAGCAGTGCCCCGCGCGAGGGACAGGGGTTGGCCTACGAGCAGTACTTC. Protein product: CASSAPREGQGLAYEQYF.

This clone showed up just once. J is TRBJ2-5 and V is TRBV5-1; the D is unclear. Per germline, CDR1 SGHRS and CDR2 YFSETQ. This CDR3 is built from 15 residues. V was shortened by 0 bases and J by 1 base, with 10 bases between the two germline ends. In DNA form, the CDR3 reads TGCGCCAGCAGCTTGGTCCCTAGTCCCCAAGAGACCCAGTACTTC. This codes for CASSLVPSPQETQYF.

The chain is built from TRBV28 and TRBJ1-4; a possible D gene is TRBD1 (5 bases). V was cut by 7 bases and J by 10 bases, with 19 bases left in between. The CDR3 loop spans 14 amino acids. Germline V gene sequence: CDR1 MDHEN, CDR2 SYDVKM. CDR3 DNA sequence: TGTGCCAGCACCATTGGGGCGCCCCCGAGAAAACTGTTTTTT. It codes for CASTIGAPPRKLFF.

The rearrangement links TRBV6-6 to TRBJ1-2; 9 nucleotides match TRBD1. V dropped 5 bases and J dropped 2; count of bases not matched to a gene: 6. CDR1 and CDR2 (germline): MNHNY, SVGAGI (reference sequence). This CDR3 has 15 amino acids. CDR3 nucleotides: TGTGCCAGCAGTGACCCCGGGACAGGGAACTATGGCTACACCTTC. Residues: CASSDPGTGNYGYTF.

The chain has TRBV30 and TRBJ2-1; D might be TRBD1 or TRBD2, each matching 6 bases. This CDR3 is built from 12 residues. Germline CDR1 GTSNPN, CDR2 SVGIG (reference sequence). V dropped 5 bases and J dropped 6 bases, with 11 bases sitting between them. The CDR3 nucleotides are TGTGCCTGGGCTTGGGGGGCCAATGAGCAGTTCTTC. Residues: CAWAWGANEQFF.

The V and J genes are TRBV30 and TRBJ1-5, with D perhaps matching TRBD1 (6 bases). There are 18 residues in the CDR3. Germline V gene data show CDR1 as GTSNPN and CDR2 as SVGIG (reference sequence). V gave up 0 bases and J gave up 0 bases, with 18 bases separating them. CDR3 nucleotides: TGTGCCTGGAGTGTAAACAGGGTAGGGCACTATAGCAATCAGCCCCAGCATTTT. The encoded protein is CAWSVNRVGHYSNQPQHF.

The rearrangement links TRBV30 to TRBJ2-5, with D maybe TRBD1 (6 bases). V was shortened by 2 bases and J by 5 bases, with 9 bases between the two germline ends. Germline CDR1 reads GTSNPN; CDR2 reads SVGIG (reference sequence). CDR3 length equals 12 residues. CDR3 in amino acids: CAWSSQGETQYF. In DNA form, the CDR3 reads TGTGCCTGGAGTTCACAGGGTGAGACCCAGTACTTC.

The V call is TRBV19, the J call TRBJ1-1; 11 bases are a match to TRBD1. Germline V gene lookup returns CDR1 LNHDA and CDR2 SQIVND (reference sequence). The CDR3 spans 16 residues. The V and J ends lost 3 bases and 5 bases, in that order; junction bases with no gene match: 8. The CDR3 region is CASSIRDRGVKTEAFF. CDR3 DNA: TGTGCCAGTAGTATCCGGGACAGGGGGGTCAAGACTGAAGCTTTCTTT.

The chain is built from TRBV11-1 and TRBJ2-7; a possible D gene is TRBD2 (5 bases). The germline V gene has CDR1 SGHAT and CDR2 FQDESV (reference sequence). The germline V and J ends were trimmed by 3 bases and 5 bases, with 11 bases remaining between them. The CDR3 contains 13 residues. The DNA for the CDR3 is TGTGCCAGCAGCTTCACGGGAACACACGAGCAGTACTTC. It specifies CASSFTGTHEQYF.

The chain employs TRBV18 and TRBJ2-1; D is perhaps TRBD2 (6 bases). This CDR3 is built from 15 residues. V was clipped by 3 bases and J by 9 bases, with 18 bases between them. Germline CDR1 reads KGHSH; CDR2 reads LQKENI. This chain's CDR3 is CASSPVSSGEGEQFF. The CDR3 DNA sequence: TGTGCCAGCTCACCTGTTAGTAGCGGAGAGGGTGAGCAGTTCTTC. Full variable domain (outside the CDR3, taken from reference TRBV18 and TRBJ2-1): NAGVMQNPRHLVRRRGQEARLRCSPMKGHSHVYWYRQLPEEGLKFMVYLQKENIIDESGMPKERFSAEFPKEGPSILRIQQVVRGDSAAYFCASSPVSSGEGEQFFGPGTRLTVL.

In this sample, this clone turned up a few times. The V gene is TRBV7-2, the J gene TRBJ2-1; no clear D. CDR1 and CDR2 from the germline V gene are SGHTA and FQGNSA. The length of the CDR3 is 13 residues. V was pared by 3 bases and J by 7 bases, with 10 bases between. CDR3 bases: TGTGCCAGCAGCTTTCTAGTAGGTAATGAGCAGTTCTTC. It specifies CASSFLVGNEQFF.

The rearrangement uses TRBV6-1 and TRBJ1-5, with 7 bases identical to TRBD1. This CDR3 is 15 amino acids long. The ends lost 4 bases at V and 11 bases at J; junction bases unmatched: 14. Germline-derived CDR1 and CDR2 are MNHNS and SASEGT. As DNA, the CDR3 is TGTGCCAGCAGTGTTGGTCAGGGGGGTGATAGAGCCCAGCATTTT. This translates into CASSVGQGGDRAQHF.

The V call is TRBV7-2, the J call TRBJ2-7; 10 nucleotides align to TRBD2. Unmatched junction bases numbered 3, after V lost 1 base and J lost 3 bases. Germline V lookup: CDR1 SGHTA, CDR2 FQGNSA. This CDR3 has 15 amino acids. The CDR3: CASSLVAGGYYEQYF. The CDR3 DNA sequence: TGTGCCAGCAGCTTAGTAGCGGGGGGATACTACGAGCAGTACTTC.

The chain links TRBV6-1 to TRBJ2-1, with a weak D call TRBD2 (6 bases). Germline V CDR1 and CDR2: MNHNS, SASEGT. The CDR3 length is 14 residues. Trimming stripped 8 bases from V and 10 bases from J, with 21 bases between. The CDR3 loop is CASVREPIGGEQFF. The CDR3 DNA follows: TGTGCCAGCGTGAGGGAACCGATCGGAGGGGAGCAGTTCTTC.

This clone has just one count. The rearrangement joins TRBV7-2 to TRBJ2-3; either TRBD1 or TRBD2 may supply D (5 bases each). Germline lookup yields CDR1 SGHTA and CDR2 FQGNSA. Between the trimmed V and J ends, which lost 3 bases and 7 bases, there was a span of 8 bases. CDR3 length: 12 residues. The CDR3 loop is CASSFGGYTQYF. CDR3 DNA: TGTGCCAGCAGCTTTGGGGGTTATACGCAGTATTTT. The variable domain in full, completed from reference TRBV7-2 and TRBJ2-3, reads GAGVSQSPSNKVTEKGKDVELRCDPISGHTALYWYRQSLGQGLEFLIYFQGNSAPDKSGLPSDRFSAERTGGSVSTLTIQRTQQEDSAVYLCASSFGGYTQYFGPGTRLTVL.

The chain couples TRBV6-1 to TRBJ1-5; D is uncertain. The germline V and J ends were trimmed by 0 bases and 7 bases, with 7 bases remaining between them. Germline CDR1 MNHNS, CDR2 SASEGT. There are 13 residues in the CDR3. CDR3 loop: CASSEARVQPQHF. In nucleotides, the CDR3 is TGTGCCAGCAGTGAAGCGCGGGTACAGCCCCAGCATTTT.

J is TRBJ2-5 and V is TRBV7-3, with 7 bases matching TRBD1. Germline CDR1 is SGHTA and CDR2 is FQGTGA. There are 14 residues in the CDR3. The V and J ends lost 5 bases and 4 bases, in that order; junction bases with no gene match: 7. CDR3 sequence (DNA): TGTGCCAGCAGCCCTCAAGGGGGCGGAGAGACCCAGTACTTC. Its protein is CASSPQGGGETQYF.

The genes are TRBV29-1 and TRBJ2-5, with D maybe TRBD2 (5 bases). CDR3 size: 14 residues. Trimming shortened V by 6 bases and J by 2 bases, and 16 bases separated the two germline ends. Germline V gene data show CDR1 as SQVTM and CDR2 as ANQGSEA. The CDR3 DNA sequence: TGCAGCGTACCCGATGGGAGTAGACAAGAGACCCAGTACTTC. It codes for CSVPDGSRQETQYF.

The chain recombines TRBV11-3 with TRBJ2-7; D is ambiguous. The CDR3 spans 14 residues. Germline V gives CDR1 SGHNT, CDR2 YENEEA. The ends were cut back, 8 bases at V and 0 bases at J, with 14 bases in the middle. The CDR3 reads CASELRESSYEQYF. The CDR3 DNA follows: TGTGCCAGCGAGTTGAGAGAAAGCTCCTACGAGCAGTACTTC.

The DNA for the CDR3 is TGTGCCTGGACCCGGGGGACTTCACTCAACTATGGCTACACCTTC. This translates into CAWTRGTSLNYGYTF. V gene TRBV30 combines with J gene TRBJ1-2, with D possibly TRBD1 on 5 matching bases. Germline V lookup: CDR1 GTSNPN, CDR2 SVGIG (reference sequence). CDR3 length equals 15 residues. Trimming took 4 bases from V and 2 from J, leaving 17 bases between them.

This clone came up a few times. The genes are TRBV9 and TRBJ2-2; 10 bases are a match to TRBD1. CDR1 and CDR2 from the germline V gene are SGDLS and YYNGEE. V was pared by 4 bases and J by 4 bases, with 4 bases of the junction left unmatched. CDR3 length: 15 amino acids. In DNA form, the CDR3 reads TGTGCCAGCAGCAGACAGGGGGCGGTCACCGGGGAGCTGTTTTTT. Its translation is CASSRQGAVTGELFF.